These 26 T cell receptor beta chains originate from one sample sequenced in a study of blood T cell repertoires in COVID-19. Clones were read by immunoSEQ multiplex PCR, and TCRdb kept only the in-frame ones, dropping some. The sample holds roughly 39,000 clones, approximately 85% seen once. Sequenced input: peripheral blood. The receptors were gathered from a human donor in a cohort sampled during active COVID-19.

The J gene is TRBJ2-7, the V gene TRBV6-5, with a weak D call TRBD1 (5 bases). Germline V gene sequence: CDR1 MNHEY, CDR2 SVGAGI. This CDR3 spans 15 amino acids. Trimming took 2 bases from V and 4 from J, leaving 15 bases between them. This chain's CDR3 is CASSYGRTRTYEQYF. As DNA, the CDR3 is TGTGCCAGCAGTTACGGCAGGACAAGGACATACGAGCAGTACTTC.

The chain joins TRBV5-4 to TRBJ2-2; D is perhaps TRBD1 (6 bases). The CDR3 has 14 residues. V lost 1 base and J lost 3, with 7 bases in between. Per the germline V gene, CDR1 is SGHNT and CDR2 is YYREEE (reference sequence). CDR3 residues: CASSLQGYTGELFF. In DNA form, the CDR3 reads TGTGCCAGCAGCTTGCAGGGGTACACCGGGGAGCTGTTTTTT.

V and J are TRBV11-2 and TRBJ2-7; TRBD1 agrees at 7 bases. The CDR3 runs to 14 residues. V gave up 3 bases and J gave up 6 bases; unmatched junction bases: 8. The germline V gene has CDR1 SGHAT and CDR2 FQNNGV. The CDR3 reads CASSFGQASGEQYF. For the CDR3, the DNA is TGTGCCAGCAGCTTTGGACAGGCCTCCGGCGAGCAGTACTTC.

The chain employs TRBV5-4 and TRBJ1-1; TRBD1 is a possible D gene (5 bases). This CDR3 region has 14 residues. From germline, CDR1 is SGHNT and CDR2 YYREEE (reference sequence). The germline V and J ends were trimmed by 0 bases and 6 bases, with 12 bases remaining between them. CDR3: CASSLAGGRAEAFF. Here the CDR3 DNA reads TGTGCCAGCAGCTTGGCCGGGGGAAGGGCTGAAGCTTTCTTT.

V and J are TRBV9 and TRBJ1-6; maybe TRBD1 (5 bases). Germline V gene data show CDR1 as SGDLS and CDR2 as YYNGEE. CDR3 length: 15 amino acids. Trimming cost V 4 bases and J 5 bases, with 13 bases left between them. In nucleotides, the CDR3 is TGTGCCAGCAGCACCTCGGGGGGTAATAATTCACCCCTCCACTTT. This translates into CASSTSGGNNSPLHF.

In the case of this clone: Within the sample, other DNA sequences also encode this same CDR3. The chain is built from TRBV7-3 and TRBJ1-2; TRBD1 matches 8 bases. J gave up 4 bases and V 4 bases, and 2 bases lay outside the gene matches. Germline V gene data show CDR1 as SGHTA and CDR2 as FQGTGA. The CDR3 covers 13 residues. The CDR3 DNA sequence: TGTGCCAGCAGCTCCGGACAGGGCTATGGCTACACCTTC. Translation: CASSSGQGYGYTF.

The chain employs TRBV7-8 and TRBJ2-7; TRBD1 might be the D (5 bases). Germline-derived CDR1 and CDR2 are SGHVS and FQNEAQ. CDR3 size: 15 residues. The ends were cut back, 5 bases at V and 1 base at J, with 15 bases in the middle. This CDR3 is CASSSQGARSYEQYF. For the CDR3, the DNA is TGTGCCAGCAGCAGTCAGGGTGCAAGGTCCTACGAGCAGTACTTC.

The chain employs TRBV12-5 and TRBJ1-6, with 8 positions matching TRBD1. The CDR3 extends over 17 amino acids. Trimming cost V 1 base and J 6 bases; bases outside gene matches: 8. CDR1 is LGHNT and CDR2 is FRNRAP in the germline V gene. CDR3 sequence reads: CASGLDPDRVGNSPLHF. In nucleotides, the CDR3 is TGTGCTAGTGGTTTGGACCCGGACAGGGTGGGTAATTCACCCCTCCACTTT.

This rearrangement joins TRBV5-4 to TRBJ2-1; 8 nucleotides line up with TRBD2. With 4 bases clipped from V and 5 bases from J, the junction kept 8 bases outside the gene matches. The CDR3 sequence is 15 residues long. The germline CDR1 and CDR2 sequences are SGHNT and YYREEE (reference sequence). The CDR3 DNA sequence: TGTGCCAGCAGCCTGGGGAGCGGGAGTCACAATGAGCAGTTCTTC. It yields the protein CASSLGSGSHNEQFF. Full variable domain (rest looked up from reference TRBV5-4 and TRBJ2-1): ETGVTQSPTHLIKTRGQQVTLRCSSQSGHNTVSWYQQALGQGPQFIFQYYREEENGRGNFPPRFSGLQFPNYSSELNVNALELDDSALYLCASSLGSGSHNEQFFGPGTRLTVL.

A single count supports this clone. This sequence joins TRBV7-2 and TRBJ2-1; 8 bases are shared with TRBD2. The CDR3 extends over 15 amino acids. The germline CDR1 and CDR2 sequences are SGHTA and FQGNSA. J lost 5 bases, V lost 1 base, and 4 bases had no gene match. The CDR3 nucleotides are TGTGCCAGCAGCTTAGGTGGGACTAGTCACAATGAGCAGTTCTTC. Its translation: CASSLGGTSHNEQFF.

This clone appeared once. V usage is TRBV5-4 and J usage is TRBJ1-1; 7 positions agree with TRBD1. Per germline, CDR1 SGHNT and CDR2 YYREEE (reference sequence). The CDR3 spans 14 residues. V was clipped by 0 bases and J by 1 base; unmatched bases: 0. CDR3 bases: TGTGCCAGCAGCTTGGACAGGGGGAACACTGAAGCTTTCTTT. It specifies CASSLDRGNTEAFF.

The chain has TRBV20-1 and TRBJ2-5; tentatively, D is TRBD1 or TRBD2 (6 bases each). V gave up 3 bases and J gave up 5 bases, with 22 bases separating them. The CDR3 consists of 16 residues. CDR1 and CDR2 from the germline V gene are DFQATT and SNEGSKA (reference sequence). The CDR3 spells CSASGGQRSSTETQYF. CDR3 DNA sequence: TGCAGTGCTAGTGGGGGGCAAAGAAGTTCCACGGAGACCCAGTACTTC.

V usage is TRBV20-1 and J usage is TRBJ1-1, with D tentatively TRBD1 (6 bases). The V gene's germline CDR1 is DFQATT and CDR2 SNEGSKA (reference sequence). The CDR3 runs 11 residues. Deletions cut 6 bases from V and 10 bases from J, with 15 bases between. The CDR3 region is CSASDRLRAFF. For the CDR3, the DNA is TGCAGTGCCAGTGACAGGCTGAGAGCTTTCTTT.

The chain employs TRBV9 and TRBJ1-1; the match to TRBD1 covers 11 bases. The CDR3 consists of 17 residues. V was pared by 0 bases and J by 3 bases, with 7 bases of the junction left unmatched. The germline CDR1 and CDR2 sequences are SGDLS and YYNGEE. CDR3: CASSVDGTGGRDTEAFF. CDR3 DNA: TGTGCCAGCAGCGTAGATGGGACAGGGGGGAGGGACACTGAAGCTTTCTTT.

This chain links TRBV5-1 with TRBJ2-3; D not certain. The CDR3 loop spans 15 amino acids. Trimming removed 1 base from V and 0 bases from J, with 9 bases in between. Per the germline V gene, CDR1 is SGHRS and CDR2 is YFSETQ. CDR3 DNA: TGCGCCAGCAGCTTGTCGACCAGGAGCACAGATACGCAGTATTTT. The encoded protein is CASSLSTRSTDTQYF.

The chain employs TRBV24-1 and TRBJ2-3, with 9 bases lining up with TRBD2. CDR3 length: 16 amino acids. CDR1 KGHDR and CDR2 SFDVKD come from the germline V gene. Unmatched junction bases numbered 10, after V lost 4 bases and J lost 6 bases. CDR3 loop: CATSDPTSGSEDTQYF. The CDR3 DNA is TGTGCCACCAGTGACCCGACTAGCGGTAGTGAGGATACGCAGTATTTT.

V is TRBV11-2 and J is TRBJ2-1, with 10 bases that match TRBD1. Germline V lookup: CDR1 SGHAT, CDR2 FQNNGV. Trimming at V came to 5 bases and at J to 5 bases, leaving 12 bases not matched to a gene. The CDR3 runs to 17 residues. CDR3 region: CASSRRPGTGENNEQFF. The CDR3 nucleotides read TGTGCCAGCAGCCGAAGGCCTGGGACAGGGGAGAACAATGAGCAGTTCTTC.

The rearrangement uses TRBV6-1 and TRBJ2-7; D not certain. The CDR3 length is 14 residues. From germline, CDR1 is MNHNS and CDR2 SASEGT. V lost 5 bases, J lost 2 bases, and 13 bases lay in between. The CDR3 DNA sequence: TGTGCCAGCAGTTTAGCATCTTCGACCTACGAGCAGTACTTC. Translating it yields CASSLASSTYEQYF.

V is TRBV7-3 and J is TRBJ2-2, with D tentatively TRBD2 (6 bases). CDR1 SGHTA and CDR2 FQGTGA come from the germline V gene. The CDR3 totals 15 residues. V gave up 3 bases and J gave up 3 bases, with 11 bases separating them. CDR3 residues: CASSLSGSYTGELFF. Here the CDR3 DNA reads TGTGCCAGCAGCTTGTCCGGGAGTTACACCGGGGAGCTGTTTTTT.

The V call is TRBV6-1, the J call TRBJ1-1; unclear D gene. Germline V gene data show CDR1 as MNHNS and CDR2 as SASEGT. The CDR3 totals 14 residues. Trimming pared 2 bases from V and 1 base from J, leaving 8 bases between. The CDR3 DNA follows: TGTGCCAGCAGTGAATACACAAGGAACACTGAAGCTTTCTTT. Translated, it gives CASSEYTRNTEAFF.

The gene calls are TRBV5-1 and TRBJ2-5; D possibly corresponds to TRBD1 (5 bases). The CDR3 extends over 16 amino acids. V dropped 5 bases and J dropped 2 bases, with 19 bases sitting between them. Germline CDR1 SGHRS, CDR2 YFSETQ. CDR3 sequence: CASRYYSTDTQETQYF. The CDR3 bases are TGCGCCAGCAGATATTACTCGACAGACACTCAAGAGACCCAGTACTTC.

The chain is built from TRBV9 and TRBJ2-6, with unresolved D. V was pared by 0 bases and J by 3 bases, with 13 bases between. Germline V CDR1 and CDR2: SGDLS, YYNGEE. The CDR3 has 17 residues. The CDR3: CASSVAVRGLGANVLTF. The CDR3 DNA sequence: TGTGCCAGCAGCGTAGCTGTACGAGGTCTTGGGGCCAACGTCCTGACTTTC.

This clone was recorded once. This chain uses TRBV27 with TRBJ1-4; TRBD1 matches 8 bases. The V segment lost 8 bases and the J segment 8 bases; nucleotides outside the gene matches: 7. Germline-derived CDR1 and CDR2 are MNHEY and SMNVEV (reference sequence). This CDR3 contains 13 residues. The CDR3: CASRPGGREKLFF. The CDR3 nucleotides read TGTGCCAGCCGCCCAGGGGGCAGAGAAAAACTGTTTTTT. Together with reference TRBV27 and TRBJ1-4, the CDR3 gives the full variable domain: EAQVTQNPRYLITVTGKKLTVTCSQNMNHEYMSWYRQDPGLGLRQIYYSMNVEVTDKGDVPEGYKVSRKEKRNFPLILESPSPNQTSLYFCASRPGGREKLFFGSGTQLSVL.

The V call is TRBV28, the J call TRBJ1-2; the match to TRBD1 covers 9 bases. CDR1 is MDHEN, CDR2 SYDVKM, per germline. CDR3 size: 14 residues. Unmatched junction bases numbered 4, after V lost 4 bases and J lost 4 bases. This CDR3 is CASSSGTGTYGYTF. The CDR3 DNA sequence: TGTGCCAGCAGTTCCGGGACAGGGACCTATGGCTACACCTTC.

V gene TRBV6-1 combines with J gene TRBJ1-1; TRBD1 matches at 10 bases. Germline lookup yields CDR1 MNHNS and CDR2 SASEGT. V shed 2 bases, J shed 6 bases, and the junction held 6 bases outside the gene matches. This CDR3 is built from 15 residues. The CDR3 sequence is CASSERGQGWSEAFF. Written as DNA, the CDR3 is TGTGCCAGCAGTGAAAGGGGACAGGGGTGGTCTGAAGCTTTCTTT.

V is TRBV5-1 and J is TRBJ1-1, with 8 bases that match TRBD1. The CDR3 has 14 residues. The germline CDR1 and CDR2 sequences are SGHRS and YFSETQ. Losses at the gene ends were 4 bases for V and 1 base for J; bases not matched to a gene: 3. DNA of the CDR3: TGCGCCAGCAGCACGGGACAGGAGAACACTGAAGCTTTCTTT. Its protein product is CASSTGQENTEAFF.